The rows below give T cell receptor beta chains drawn from one sample of a study of response to subunit inactivated influenza vaccine. MiXCR was run by TCRdb on the RT-PCR reads, yielding one entry per CDR3 protein. The sample consists of 500,000 to 600,000 distinct CDR3 sequences, about an eighth of them appearing once. The source material was PBMCs from blood, sampled on the day of vaccination. These receptors were obtained from a man aged 50 or older who received an inactivated influenza vaccine. Both conserved end residues are part of each CDR3. Fields, in order: D gene, V gene, clone size, CDR3 length, J gene, CDR3 DNA, CDR3 protein. D genes are given only for firm matches. Expanded clones are given a class, and other clones once, few, many or no size at all.

d_gene: NA
v_gene: TRBV20-1
abundance: many
len: 10
j_gene: TRBJ2-3
CDR3nt: TGCAGTGCTGCCACAGATACGCAGTATTTT
CDR3aa: CSAATDTQYF

d_gene: NA
v_gene: TRBV30
abundance: NA
len: 14
j_gene: TRBJ2-6
CDR3nt: TGTGCCTGGAGTAAGGGGAATGGGGCCAACGTCCTGACTTTC
CDR3aa: CAWSKGNGANVLTF

d_gene: NA
v_gene: TRBV4-3
abundance: NA
len: 14
j_gene: TRBJ2-5
CDR3nt: TGCGCCAGCAGCCAAAATATCGAAGGAGAGACCCAGTACTTC
CDR3aa: CASSQNIEGETQYF

d_gene: NA
v_gene: TRBV5-1
abundance: NA
len: 14
j_gene: TRBJ2-2
CDR3nt: TGCGCCAGCAGCGGGAGTCCGAACACCGGGGAGCTGTTTTTT
CDR3aa: CASSGSPNTGELFF

d_gene: NA
v_gene: TRBV5-1
abundance: NA
len: 13
j_gene: TRBJ2-1
CDR3nt: TGCGCCAGCGCCGAGGGTTTGGACAATGAGCAGTTCTTC
CDR3aa: CASAEGLDNEQFF

d_gene: TRBD2
v_gene: TRBV10-2
abundance: NA
len: 16
j_gene: TRBJ2-3
CDR3nt: TGCGCCAGCGCAGCCCCTAGCGGGGAGGGCACAGATACGCAGTATTTT
CDR3aa: CASAAPSGEGTDTQYF

d_gene: TRBD2
v_gene: TRBV10-3
abundance: NA
len: 12
j_gene: TRBJ2-7
CDR3nt: TGTGCCATCAGTGGACTAGCAAACGAGCAGTACTTC
CDR3aa: CAISGLANEQYF

d_gene: NA
v_gene: TRBV7-9
abundance: many
len: 14
j_gene: TRBJ2-1
CDR3nt: TGTGCCAGCAGCCCCCCTGGGGGGATAGGGGAGCAGTTCTTC
CDR3aa: CASSPPGGIGEQFF

d_gene: NA
v_gene: TRBV12-3/TRBV12-4
abundance: many
len: 14
j_gene: TRBJ2-2
CDR3nt: TGTGCCAGCACCCGCGGAGGGCTTACCGGGGAGCTGTTTTTT
CDR3aa: CASTRGGLTGELFF

d_gene: NA
v_gene: TRBV6-2/TRBV6-3
abundance: few
len: 11
j_gene: TRBJ2-1
CDR3nt: TGTGCCACGTATCACGGGACTGAGCAGTTCTTC
CDR3aa: CATYHGTEQFF

d_gene: NA
v_gene: TRBV3-1
abundance: NA
len: 13
j_gene: TRBJ2-7
CDR3nt: TGTGCCAGCAGCCGAACCCTTTCCTACGAGCAGTACTTC
CDR3aa: CASSRTLSYEQYF